A single T cell receptor beta chain is shown here with its context. Which antigen it targets is not known. No qualities accompany the bases; no much larger clone lies one base away. Library method: the immunoSEQ multiplex PCR assay. As for the authors' bioinformatics: A statistical classification framework was developed to diagnose cytomegalovirus status using the catalog of TCR beta chain sequences. This is the immuneACCESS table as TCRdb keeps it, with only in-frame sequences that have V and J called. A part of the clones is gone; compared with another copy, unresolved V genes explain less than half, and the rest is unexplained. The D gene and trimming were derived from the DNA, and the V and J assignments and clone size from that table. This sample lists 90,000 to 140,000 clones; approximately 86% were detected once. The ten most abundant clones make up 3% to 4% of the sample. The data stem from a study of cytomegalovirus exposure and HLA in healthy donors (dated by TCRdb to about 2017). Broadly, across the study: According to a later analysis, one platform produced both the 120 validation repertoires and the 550 to 800 repertoires of the first cohort. The aim of the study was to test whether cataloging public T cell receptors could identify signatures of past pathogen exposure. The study combined high-throughput TCR immunosequencing, statistical association of individual TCRs with disease status, and machine learning to predict cytomegalovirus infection status. Besides the first cohort of around 700 subjects, a separate validation cohort made up of roughly 130 different subjects was used.

Separate from the approximately 690-subject first cohort, the validation cohort of about 130 subjects was the group to which the donors belonged. Results the study describes overall, beyond this receptor: Across donors, most TCR sequences were observed very rarely, whereas some public TCRs were present in many individuals. A later analysis lacked HLA typing for the validation cohort, so it scored co-occurrence in that cohort across all 110 or so repertoires. Of the cluster scores, approximately 95% were above 0 in a later analysis, which found that TCRs clustered in the first cohort also tended to co-occur in the 95 to 150 validation repertoires. Three of the identified cytomegalovirus-associated TCR beta chains were confirmed in vitro to be specific for cytomegalovirus antigens. In both the original and validation cohorts, the classifier was reported to diagnose cytomegalovirus status with high specificity and sensitivity. The study gave a list of around 170 TCR beta chains associated with cytomegalovirus. It was suggested by the authors that the approach could potentially be generalized to other disease states and immunological phenotypes.

The sequenced sample was PBMCs. This clonotype was sampled from a woman aged 18-29 years in good health and CMV-seropositive.

The CDR3 protein: CASSPPSGGGSTDTQYF. The DNA sequence reads TGTGCCAGCTCACCACCGTCAGGCGGGGGGAGCACAGATACGCAGTATTTT. The V gene is TRBV18 and the J gene is TRBJ2-3, and TRBD2 aligns with 8 junction nucleotides. The germline V and J ends show losses of 0 bases and 0 bases respectively, and no gene match explains 5 bases of the junction. Its CDR3 holds 17 amino acids, cysteine through phenylalanine. The CDR3 DNA has 51 bases and is translated from base 1. CDR1 KGHSH and CDR2 LQKENI are derived from the germline V gene.